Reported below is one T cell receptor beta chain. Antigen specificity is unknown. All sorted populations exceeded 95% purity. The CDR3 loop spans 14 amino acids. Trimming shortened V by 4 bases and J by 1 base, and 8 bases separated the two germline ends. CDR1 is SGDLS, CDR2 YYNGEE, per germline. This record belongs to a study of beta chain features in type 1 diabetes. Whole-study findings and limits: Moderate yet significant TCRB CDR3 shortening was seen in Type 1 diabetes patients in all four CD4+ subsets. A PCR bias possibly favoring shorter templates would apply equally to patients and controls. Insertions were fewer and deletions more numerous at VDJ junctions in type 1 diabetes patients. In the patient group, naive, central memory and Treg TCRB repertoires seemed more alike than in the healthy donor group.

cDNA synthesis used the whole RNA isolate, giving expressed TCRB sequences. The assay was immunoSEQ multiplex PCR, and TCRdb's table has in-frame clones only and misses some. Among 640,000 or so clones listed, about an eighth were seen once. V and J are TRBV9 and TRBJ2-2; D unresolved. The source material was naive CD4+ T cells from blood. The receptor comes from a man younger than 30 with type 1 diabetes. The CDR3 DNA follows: TGTGCCAGCAGCCCTTGGGTGAACACCGGGGAGCTGTTTTTT. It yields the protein CASSPWVNTGELFF.